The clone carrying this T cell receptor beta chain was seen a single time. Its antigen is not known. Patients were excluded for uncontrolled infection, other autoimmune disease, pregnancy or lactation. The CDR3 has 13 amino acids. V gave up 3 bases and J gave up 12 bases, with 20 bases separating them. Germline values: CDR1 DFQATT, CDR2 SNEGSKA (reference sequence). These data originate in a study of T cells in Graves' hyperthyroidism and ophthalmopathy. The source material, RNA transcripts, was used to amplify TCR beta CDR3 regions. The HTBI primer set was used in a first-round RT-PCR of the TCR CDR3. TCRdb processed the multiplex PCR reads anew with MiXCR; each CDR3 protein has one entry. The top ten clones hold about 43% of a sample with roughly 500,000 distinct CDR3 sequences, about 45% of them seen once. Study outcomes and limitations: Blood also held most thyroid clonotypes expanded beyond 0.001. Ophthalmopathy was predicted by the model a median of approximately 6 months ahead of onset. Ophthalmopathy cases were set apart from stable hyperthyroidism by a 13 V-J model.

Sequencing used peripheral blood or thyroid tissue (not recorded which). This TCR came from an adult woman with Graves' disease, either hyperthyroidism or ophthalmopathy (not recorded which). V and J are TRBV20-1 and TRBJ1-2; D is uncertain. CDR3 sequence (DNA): TGCAGTGCTAGCGCCGGAGCGGCGTCTGGAAACACCTTC. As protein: CSASAGAASGNTF.